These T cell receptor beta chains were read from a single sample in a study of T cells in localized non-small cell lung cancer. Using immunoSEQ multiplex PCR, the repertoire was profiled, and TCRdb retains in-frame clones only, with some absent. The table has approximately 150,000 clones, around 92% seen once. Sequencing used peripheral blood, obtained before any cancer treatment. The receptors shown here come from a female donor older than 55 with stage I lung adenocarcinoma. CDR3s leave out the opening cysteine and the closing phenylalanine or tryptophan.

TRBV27 ATASGALNYGYT
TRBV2 ASSAEGNQPQH
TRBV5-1 ASSAQGWGTEAF
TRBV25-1 ASSPGTIALAKNIQY
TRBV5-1 ASSIQGQGAYEQY
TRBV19 ASSAGTGSGPQH
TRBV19 ASIQTSGRIDTQY
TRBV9 ASSVEPSGSEQY
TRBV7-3 ASSQSGTGNSPLH
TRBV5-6 ASSSGLSPQY
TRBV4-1 ASSQVGLADLEQF
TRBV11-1 ASSSGQKNTEAF
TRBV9 ASSVGGRATVGELF
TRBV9 ASSVAQGTEAF
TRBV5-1 ASSLGVSGYT
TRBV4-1 ASSQEGLAGSSYNEQF
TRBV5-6 ASSYQVNTEAF
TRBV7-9 ASSRAGDTSSYNEQF
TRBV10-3 AILARGGGETGELF
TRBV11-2 ASSLGSLTDTQY
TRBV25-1 ASSVNTGGNEQF
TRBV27 ASSLSYTGELF
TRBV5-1 ASSSTRSNGEQF
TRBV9 ASSFEPGEKLF
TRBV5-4 ASSSARDRVNTGELF
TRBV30 AWSVEREQF
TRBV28 ASSPLAGGPREQY
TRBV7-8 ASSGDRERVWGEQY
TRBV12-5 ASGFGISGRGGTGELF
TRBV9 ASSVDSGTGFHEQF
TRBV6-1 ASSEGTGGNSPLH
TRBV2 ATVAGVNTGELF
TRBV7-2 ASSLKETQY
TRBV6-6 ASSRDRGETQY
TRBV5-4 ASSLGRVQETQY
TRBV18 ASSPGAGGPYEQY
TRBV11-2 ASSRGGGEGEQY
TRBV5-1 ASSSGSGANVLT
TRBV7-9 ASSNGLVGTNEQF
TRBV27 ASSPTALNTEAF
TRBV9 ASSVAQGYEQY
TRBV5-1 ASSGGTGGFYNEQF
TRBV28 ASSLIPYGYT